This TCR beta chain derives from a study of T cell changes during pregnancy in multiple sclerosis. Method: immunoSEQ multiplex PCR; TCRdb's copy keeps in-frame clones and lacks some. Among 50,000 to 60,000 clones listed, around nine tenths were seen once. This receptor was identified in a female donor with multiple sclerosis, enrolled in a pregnancy study. The sample here was peripheral blood, taken after pregnancy.

The DNA of the CDR3 is TGCGCCAGCAGCGATAGCGGGGGGAACAATGAGCAGTTCTTC. It translates to CASSDSGGNNEQFF. The chain carries TRBV5-1 and TRBJ2-1; 10 bases map to TRBD2. Unmatched junction bases numbered 3, after V lost 4 bases and J lost 5 bases. The CDR3 totals 14 residues. The germline CDR1 and CDR2 sequences are SGHRS and YFSETQ.